This section outlines one T cell receptor beta chain sequence together with its context. The CDR3 contains 13 residues. Germline values: CDR1 LNHDA, CDR2 SQIVND (reference sequence). V lost 4 bases, J lost 9 bases, and 16 bases lay in between. Thyroid surgery took place with no prior treatment in any patient. This record comes from a study of metastatic and nonmetastatic thyroid tumors. Using MiXCR, TCRdb re-called clones from the PCR reads. The table lists about 5,900 clones, approximately 35% of them singletons. The sequence came from a male donor with papillary thyroid cancer or a benign thyroid nodule (not recorded which). Some clones in this sample may be carry-over from other donors' samples. Sequencing was done on a sample of adjacent normal tissue. The chain employs TRBV19 and TRBJ2-7; no firm D call. Here the CDR3 DNA reads TGTGCCAGTAGTAATAGTGGGTCTGCACGGCAGTACTTC. Translation gives CASSNSGSARQYF.